This T cell receptor beta chain was captured in a study of siplizumab effects on memory and regulatory T cells. Overall study findings and caveats: Proliferating siplizumab-culture Treg suppressive function went unconfirmed. Alloreactive sequences tracing back to unstimulated CD4+ memory cells were significantly reduced by siplizumab.

With respect to this clone: Its cognate antigen is unknown.

Profiled with immunoSEQ multiplex PCR; TCRdb holds only in-frame clones, not every one. The sample has some 100,000 clones; about 91% are singletons. From germline, CDR1 is MNHEY and CDR2 SVGAGI. Deletions cut 10 bases from V and 4 bases from J, with 5 bases between. The CDR3 covers 11 residues. This rearrangement joins TRBV6-5 to TRBJ2-6, with no clear D. Sequenced sample: CD4+ T cells sorted from blood. The receptor's source is a human donor in good health. Some clones in this sample may be carry-over from other donors' samples. The CDR3 loop reads CATGGANVLTF. CDR3 in DNA: TGTGCCACAGGCGGGGCCAACGTCCTGACTTTC.